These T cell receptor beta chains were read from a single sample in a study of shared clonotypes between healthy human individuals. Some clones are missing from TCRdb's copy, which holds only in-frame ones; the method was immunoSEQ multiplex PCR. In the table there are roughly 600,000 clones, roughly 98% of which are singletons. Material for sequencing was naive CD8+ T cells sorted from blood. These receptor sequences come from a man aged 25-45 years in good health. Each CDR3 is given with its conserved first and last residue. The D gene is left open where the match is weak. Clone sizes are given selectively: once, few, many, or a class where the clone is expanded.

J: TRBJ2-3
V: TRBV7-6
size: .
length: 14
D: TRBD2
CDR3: CASSISGTTDTQYF
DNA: TGTGCCAGCAGCATTAGCGGGACCACAGATACGCAGTATTTT

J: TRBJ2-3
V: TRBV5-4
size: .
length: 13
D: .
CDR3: CASSLIITDTQYF
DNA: TGTGCCAGCAGCTTGATTATCACAGATACGCAGTATTTT

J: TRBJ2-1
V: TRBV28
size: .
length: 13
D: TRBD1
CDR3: CASSGTGGNEQFF
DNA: TGTGCCAGCAGCGGGACAGGGGGCAATGAGCAGTTCTTC

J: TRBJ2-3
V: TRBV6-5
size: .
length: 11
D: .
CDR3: CASSSTDTQYF
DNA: TGTGCCAGCAGTTCCACAGATACGCAGTATTTT

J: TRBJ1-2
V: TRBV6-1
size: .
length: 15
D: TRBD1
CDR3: CASSETGSANYGYTF
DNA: TGTGCCAGCAGTGAGACAGGGTCCGCTAACTATGGCTACACCTTC

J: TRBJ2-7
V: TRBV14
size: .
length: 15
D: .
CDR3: CASTIGPGSYYEQYF
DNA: TGTGCCAGCACGATCGGTCCGGGTTCCTACTACGAGCAGTACTTC

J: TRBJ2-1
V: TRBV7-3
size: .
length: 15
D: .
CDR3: CASSPDRAGVLEQFF
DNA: TGTGCCAGCAGCCCGGACAGGGCGGGAGTCCTTGAGCAGTTCTTC

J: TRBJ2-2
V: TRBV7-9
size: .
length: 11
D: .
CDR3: CASSLHGELFF
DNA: TGTGCCAGCAGCTTACACGGGGAGCTGTTTTTT

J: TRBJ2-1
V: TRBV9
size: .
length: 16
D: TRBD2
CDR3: CASSVVSGGPGNEQFF
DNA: TGTGCCAGCAGCGTAGTTTCGGGAGGGCCGGGGAATGAGCAGTTCTTC

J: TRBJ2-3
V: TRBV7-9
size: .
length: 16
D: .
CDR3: CASSSITGWEADTQYF
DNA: TGTGCCAGCAGCTCCATCACAGGGTGGGAGGCAGATACGCAGTATTTT

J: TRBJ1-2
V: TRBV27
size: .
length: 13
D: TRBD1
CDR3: CASSGQASRGYTF
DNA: TGTGCCAGCAGCGGACAGGCCTCTCGTGGCTACACCTTC

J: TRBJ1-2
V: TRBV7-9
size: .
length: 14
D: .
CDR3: CASSLVPGRYGYTF
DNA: TGTGCCAGCAGCTTAGTGCCGGGACGCTACGGCTACACCTTC

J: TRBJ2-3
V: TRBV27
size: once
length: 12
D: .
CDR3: CASGYFPDTQYF
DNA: TGTGCCAGCGGCTATTTCCCAGATACGCAGTATTTT

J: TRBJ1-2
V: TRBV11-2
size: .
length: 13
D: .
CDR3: CASSYRGGNGYTF
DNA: TGTGCCAGCAGCTACCGGGGGGGTAATGGCTACACCTTC

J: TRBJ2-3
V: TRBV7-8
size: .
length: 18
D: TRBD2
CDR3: CASSLARRLAGSTDTQYF
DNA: TGTGCCAGCAGCTTAGCGCGGAGGCTAGCGGGAAGCACAGATACGCAGTATTTT

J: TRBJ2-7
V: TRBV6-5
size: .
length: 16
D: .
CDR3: CASSYGTNRLSYEQYF
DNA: TGTGCCAGCAGTTACGGGACAAATAGGCTATCCTACGAGCAGTACTTC

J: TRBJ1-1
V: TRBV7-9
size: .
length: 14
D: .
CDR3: CASSLVGQPTEAFF
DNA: TGTGCCAGCAGCTTAGTGGGCCAACCCACTGAAGCTTTCTTT

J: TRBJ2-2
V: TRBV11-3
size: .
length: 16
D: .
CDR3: CASSSSADKNTGELFF
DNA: TGTGCCAGCAGCTCATCCGCGGACAAGAACACCGGGGAGCTGTTTTTT

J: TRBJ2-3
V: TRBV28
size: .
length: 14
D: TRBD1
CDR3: CASSLGQGIDTQYF
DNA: TGTGCCAGCAGTTTAGGACAGGGAATAGATACGCAGTATTTT

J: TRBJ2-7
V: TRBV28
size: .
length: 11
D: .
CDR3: CASSLRGEQYF
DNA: TGTGCCAGCAGTTTGCGAGGCGAGCAGTACTTC

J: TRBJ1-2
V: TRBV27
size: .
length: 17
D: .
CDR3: CASSSMGSDSHMGGYTF
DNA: TGTGCCAGCAGTTCAATGGGATCTGACAGCCATATGGGTGGCTACACCTTC

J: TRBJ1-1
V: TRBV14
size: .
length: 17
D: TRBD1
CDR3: CASSQDRGRLGNTEAFF
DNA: TGTGCCAGCAGCCAAGACAGGGGGCGCCTCGGGAACACTGAAGCTTTCTTT

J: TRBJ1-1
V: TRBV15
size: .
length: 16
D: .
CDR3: CATSTVVLGSNTEAFF
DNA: TGTGCCACCAGCACCGTAGTGCTGGGCTCGAACACTGAAGCTTTCTTT

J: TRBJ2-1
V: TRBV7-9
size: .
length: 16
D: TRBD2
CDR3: CASSWDLGGRAIEQFF
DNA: TGTGCCAGCAGCTGGGATCTTGGCGGGAGGGCCATTGAGCAGTTCTTC

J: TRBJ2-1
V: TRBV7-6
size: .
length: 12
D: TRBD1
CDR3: CAIEDRGNEQFF
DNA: TGTGCCATCGAGGACAGGGGCAATGAGCAGTTCTTC

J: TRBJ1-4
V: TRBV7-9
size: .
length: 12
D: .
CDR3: CASSRWDEKLFF
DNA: TGTGCCAGCAGCCGGTGGGATGAAAAACTGTTTTTT

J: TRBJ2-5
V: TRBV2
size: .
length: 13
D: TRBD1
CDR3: CASSARGRETQYF
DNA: TGTGCCAGCAGTGCAAGGGGGCGAGAGACCCAGTACTTC

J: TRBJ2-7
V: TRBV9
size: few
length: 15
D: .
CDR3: CASSVGVAASYEQYF
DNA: TGTGCCAGCAGCGTAGGGGTAGCGGCATCCTACGAGCAGTACTTC

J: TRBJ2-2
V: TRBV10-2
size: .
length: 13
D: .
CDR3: CASSGSSPGELFF
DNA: TGCGCCAGCAGTGGGTCTAGCCCCGGGGAGCTGTTTTTT

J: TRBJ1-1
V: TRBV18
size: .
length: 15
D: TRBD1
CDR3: CASSPLIRQGNEAFF
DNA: TGTGCCAGCTCACCACTAATCCGACAGGGTAATGAAGCTTTCTTT

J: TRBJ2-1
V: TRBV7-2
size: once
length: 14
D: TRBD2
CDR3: CASSPRSGRGEQFF
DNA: TGTGCCAGCAGCCCCCGAAGCGGGAGGGGCGAGCAGTTCTTC

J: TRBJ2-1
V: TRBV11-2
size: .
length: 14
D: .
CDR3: CASAEQNSYNEQFF
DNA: TGTGCCAGCGCGGAACAGAACTCCTACAATGAGCAGTTCTTC

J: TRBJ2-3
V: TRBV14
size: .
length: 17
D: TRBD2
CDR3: CASSRMPWGGRTDTQYF
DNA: TGTGCCAGCAGCCGAATGCCCTGGGGGGGAAGGACAGATACGCAGTATTTT

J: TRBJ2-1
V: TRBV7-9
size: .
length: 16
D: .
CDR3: CASSLGREVGNNEQFF
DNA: TGTGCCAGCAGCTTAGGTCGCGAGGTGGGCAACAATGAGCAGTTCTTC

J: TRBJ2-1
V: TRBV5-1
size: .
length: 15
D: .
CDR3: CASSLGASYYNEQFF
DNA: TGCGCCAGCAGCTTGGGGGCTAGTTACTACAATGAGCAGTTCTTC

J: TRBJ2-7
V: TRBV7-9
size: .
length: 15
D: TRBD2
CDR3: CASSRATSGAYEQYF
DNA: TGTGCCAGCAGCCGGGCGACTAGCGGGGCCTACGAGCAGTACTTC

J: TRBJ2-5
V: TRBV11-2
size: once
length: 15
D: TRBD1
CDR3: CASSFGQGFLRTQYF
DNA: TGTGCCAGCAGCTTCGGACAGGGGTTCCTAAGGACCCAGTACTTC

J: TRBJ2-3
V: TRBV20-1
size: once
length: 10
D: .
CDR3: CSASLDTQYF
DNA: TGCAGTGCTAGTTTGGATACGCAGTATTTT

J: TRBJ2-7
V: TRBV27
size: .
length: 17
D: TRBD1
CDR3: CASSESRGDRALDEQYF
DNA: TGTGCCAGCAGTGAAAGCCGCGGGGACAGGGCTCTCGACGAGCAGTACTTC

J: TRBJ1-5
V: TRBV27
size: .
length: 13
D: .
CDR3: CASRDTSNQPQHF
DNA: TGTGCCAGCAGGGATACTAGCAATCAGCCCCAGCATTTT

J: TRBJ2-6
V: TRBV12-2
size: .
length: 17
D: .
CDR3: CASRSRSTQSRANVLTF
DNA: TGTGCAAGTCGCTCGCGGTCCACACAAAGTCGGGCCAACGTCCTGACTTTC

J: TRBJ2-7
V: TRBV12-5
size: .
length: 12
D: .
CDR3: CASGRGGGEQYF
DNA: TGTGCTAGTGGAAGGGGGGGAGGCGAGCAGTACTTC

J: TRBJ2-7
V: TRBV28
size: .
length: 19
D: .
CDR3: CASSLRFRTSSAAPYEQYF
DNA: TGTGCCAGCAGTTTACGGTTCAGGACCTCGTCGGCGGCTCCCTACGAGCAGTACTTC

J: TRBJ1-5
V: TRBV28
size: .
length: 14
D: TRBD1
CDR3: CASSLLQGRQPQHF
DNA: TGTGCCAGCAGTTTACTACAGGGGAGGCAGCCCCAGCATTTT

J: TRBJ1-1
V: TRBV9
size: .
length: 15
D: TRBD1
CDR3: CASSPNRDRIHSAFF
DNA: TGTGCCAGCAGCCCAAACCGGGACAGGATTCATTCGGCTTTCTTT

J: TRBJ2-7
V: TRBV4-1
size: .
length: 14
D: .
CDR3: CASSQLLTSVEQYF
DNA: TGCGCCAGCAGCCAGCTCCTCACTTCCGTCGAGCAGTACTTC

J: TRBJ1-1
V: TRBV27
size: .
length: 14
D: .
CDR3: CASSLGGAGTEAFF
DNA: TGTGCCAGCAGTTTAGGGGGCGCGGGCACTGAAGCTTTCTTT

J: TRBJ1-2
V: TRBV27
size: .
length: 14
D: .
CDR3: CASSSSPRVYGYTF
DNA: TGTGCCAGCAGCAGTAGCCCCCGGGTTTATGGCTACACCTTC

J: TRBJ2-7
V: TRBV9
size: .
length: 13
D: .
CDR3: CASSPGASYEQYF
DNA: TGTGCCAGCAGTCCTGGGGCCTCCTACGAGCAGTACTTC

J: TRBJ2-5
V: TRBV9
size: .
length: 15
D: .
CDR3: CASSVVSGVWETQYF
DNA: TGTGCCAGCAGCGTAGTCTCGGGAGTCTGGGAGACCCAGTACTTC

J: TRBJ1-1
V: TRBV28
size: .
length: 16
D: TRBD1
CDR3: CASSTLRTGVNTEAFF
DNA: TGTGCCAGCAGTACCTTGAGGACAGGGGTGAACACTGAAGCTTTCTTT

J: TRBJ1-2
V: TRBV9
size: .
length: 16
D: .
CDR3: CASSGQREGYGYGYTF
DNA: TGTGCCAGCAGCGGCCAGCGGGAGGGGTACGGATATGGCTACACCTTC

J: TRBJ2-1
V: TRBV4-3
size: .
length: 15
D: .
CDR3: CASSQELSTHNEQFF
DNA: TGCGCCAGCAGCCAAGAATTGTCCACCCACAATGAGCAGTTCTTC